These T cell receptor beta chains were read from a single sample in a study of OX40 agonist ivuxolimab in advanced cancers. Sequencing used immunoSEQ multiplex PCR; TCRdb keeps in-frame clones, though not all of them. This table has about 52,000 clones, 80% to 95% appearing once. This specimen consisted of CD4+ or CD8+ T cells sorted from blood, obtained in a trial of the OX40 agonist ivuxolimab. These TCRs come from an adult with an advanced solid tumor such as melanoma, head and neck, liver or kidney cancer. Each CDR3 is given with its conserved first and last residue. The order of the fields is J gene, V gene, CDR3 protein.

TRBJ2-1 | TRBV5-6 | CASSLNNEQFF
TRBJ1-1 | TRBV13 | CASSLLGYTEAFF
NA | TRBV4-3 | CASSQSYRDNYEQYF
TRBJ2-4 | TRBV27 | CASSYGQQNIQYF
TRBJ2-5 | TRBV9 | CASSVEDRRQETQYF
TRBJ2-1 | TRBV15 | CATSRVGVSLGGYNEQFF
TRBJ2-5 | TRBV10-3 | CAISETQETQYF
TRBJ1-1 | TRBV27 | CASSLSGTVYTEAFF
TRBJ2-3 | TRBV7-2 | CASSLGGPPTDTQYF
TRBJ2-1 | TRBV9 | CASSVSEGGLAGNEQFF
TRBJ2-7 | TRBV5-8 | CASSLDAGVNEQYF
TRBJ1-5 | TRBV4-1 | CASSQVLLGNQPQHF
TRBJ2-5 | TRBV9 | CASSGAGSHQYF
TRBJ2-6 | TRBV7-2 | CASSPFRANVLTF
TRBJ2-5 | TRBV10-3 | CAISGAVDREGETQYF
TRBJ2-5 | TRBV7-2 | CASRQTVYQETQYF
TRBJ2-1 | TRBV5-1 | CASGTSGNNEQFF
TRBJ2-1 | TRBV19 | CASSIGAGGPSQFF
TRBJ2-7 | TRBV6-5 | CASKGGGDEQYF
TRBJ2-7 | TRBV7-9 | CASSSTGLTYEQYF
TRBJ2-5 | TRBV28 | CASSLWVDGRAETQYF
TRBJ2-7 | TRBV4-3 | CASSRLLDHSYEQYF
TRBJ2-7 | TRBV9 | CASSVGSGTGDYEQYF
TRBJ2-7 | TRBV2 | CASSLRRSPSSLSYEQYF
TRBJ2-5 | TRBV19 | CAGEGLTPVQTQYF
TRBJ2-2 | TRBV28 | CASSETGHGELFF
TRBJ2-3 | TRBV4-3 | CASSHGREGLADTQYF
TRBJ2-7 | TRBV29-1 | CSVEDSAGEQYF
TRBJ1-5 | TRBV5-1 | CASSLGTGSSNQPQHF
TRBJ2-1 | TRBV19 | CASSIEPSVNNEQFF
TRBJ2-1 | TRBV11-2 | CASSREPPYNEQFF
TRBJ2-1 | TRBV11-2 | CASSLSRGIGDEQFF
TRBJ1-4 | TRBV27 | CASSPRMGGEKLFF
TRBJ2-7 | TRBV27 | CASSLAGDEQYF
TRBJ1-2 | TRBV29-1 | CSGRSQDGYTF
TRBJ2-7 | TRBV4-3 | CASSQERGASYEQYF
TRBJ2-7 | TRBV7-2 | CASSSERDSAEQYF
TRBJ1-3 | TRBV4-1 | CASSHPTDSSGNTIYF
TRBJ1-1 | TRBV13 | CASSLASGHLNTEAFF
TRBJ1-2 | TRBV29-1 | CSVPLMTGYGYTF
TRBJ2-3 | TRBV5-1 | CASSADRRTDTQYF
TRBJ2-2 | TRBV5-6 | CASSFFTGELFF
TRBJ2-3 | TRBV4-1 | CASSHWESTDTQYF
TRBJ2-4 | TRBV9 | CASSASVAKNIQYF
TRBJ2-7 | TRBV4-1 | CASSPNSADSSYEQYF
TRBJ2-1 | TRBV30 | CAWSVMLAGDEQFF
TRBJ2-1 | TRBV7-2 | CASSQTWREGNNEQFF
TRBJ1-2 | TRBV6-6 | CASKSSRLGYTF
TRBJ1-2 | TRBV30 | CAWREPPLQGANGYTF
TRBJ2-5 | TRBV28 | CASSAATGYTEETQYF
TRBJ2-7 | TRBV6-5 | CASRSDRGYEQYF
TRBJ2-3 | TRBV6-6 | CATGEGSFTDTQYF
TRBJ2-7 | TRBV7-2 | CASSPRRQVSYEQYF
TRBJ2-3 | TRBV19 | CASSFTGGDTDTQYF
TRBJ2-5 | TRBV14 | CASSQDRHRGGETQYF